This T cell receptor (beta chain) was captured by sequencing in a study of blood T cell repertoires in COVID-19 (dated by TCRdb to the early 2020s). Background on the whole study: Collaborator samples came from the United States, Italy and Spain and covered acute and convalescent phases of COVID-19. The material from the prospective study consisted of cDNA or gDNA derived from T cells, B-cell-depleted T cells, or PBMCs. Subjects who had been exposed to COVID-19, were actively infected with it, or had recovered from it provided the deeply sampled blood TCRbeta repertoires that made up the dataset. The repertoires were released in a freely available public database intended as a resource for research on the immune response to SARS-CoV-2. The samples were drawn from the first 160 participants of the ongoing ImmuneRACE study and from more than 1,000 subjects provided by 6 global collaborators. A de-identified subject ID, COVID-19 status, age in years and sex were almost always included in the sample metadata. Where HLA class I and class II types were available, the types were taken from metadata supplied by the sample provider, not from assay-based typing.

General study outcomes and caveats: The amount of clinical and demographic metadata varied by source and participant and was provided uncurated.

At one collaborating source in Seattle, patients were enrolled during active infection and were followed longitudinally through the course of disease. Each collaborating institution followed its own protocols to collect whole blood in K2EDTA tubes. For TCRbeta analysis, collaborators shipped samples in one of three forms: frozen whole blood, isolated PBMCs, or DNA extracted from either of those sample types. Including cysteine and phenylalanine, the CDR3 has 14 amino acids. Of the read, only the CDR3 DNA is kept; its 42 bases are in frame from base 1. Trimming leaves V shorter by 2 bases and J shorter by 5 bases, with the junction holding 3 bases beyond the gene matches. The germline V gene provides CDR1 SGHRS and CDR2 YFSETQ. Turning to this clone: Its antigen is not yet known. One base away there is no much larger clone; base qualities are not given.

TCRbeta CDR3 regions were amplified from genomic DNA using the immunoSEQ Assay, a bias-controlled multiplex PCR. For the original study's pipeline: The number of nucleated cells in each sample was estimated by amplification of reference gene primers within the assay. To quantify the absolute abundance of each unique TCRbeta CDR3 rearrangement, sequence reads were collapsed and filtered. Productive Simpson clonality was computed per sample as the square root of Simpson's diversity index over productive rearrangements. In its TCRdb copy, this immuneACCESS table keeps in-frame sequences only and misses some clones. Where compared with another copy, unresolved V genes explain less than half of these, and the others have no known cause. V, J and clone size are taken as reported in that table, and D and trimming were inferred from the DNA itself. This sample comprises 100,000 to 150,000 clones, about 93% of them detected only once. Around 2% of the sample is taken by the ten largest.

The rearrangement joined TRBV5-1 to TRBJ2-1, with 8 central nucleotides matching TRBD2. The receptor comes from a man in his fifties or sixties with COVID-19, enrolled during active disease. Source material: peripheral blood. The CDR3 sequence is CASSLGGRNNEQFF. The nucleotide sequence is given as TGCGCCAGCAGCTTAGGCGGGAGGAACAATGAGCAGTTCTTC.